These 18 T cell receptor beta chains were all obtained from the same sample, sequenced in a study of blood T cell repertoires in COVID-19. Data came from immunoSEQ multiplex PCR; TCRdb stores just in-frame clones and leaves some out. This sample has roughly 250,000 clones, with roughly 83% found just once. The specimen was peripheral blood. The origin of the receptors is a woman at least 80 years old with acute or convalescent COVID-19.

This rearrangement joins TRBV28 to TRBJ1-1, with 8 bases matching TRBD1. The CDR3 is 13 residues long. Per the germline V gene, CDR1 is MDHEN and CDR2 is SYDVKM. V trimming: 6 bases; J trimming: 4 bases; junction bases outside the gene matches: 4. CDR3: CASRPQGGTEAFF. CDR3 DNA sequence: TGTGCCAGCAGGCCACAGGGGGGCACTGAAGCTTTCTTT.

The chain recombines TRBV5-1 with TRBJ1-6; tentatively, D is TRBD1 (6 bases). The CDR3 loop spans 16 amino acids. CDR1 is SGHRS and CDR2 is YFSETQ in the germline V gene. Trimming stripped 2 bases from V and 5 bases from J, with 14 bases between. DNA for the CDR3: TGCGCCAGCAGCTTCACCGCCGGACAGAATAATTCACCCCTCCACTTT. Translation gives CASSFTAGQNNSPLHF. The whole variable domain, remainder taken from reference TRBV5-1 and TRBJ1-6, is KAGVTQTPRYLIKTRGQQVTLSCSPISGHRSVSWYQQTPGQGLQFLFEYFSETQRNKGNFPGRFSGRQFSNSRSEMNVSTLELGDSALYLCASSFTAGQNNSPLHFGNGTRLTVT.

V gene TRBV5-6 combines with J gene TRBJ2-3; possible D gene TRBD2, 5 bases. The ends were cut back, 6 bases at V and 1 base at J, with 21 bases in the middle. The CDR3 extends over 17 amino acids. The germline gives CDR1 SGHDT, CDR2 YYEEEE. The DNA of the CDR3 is TGTGCCAGCACCAACCGGATGAGCGGTAATCGCACAGATACGCAGTATTTT. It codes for CASTNRMSGNRTDTQYF.

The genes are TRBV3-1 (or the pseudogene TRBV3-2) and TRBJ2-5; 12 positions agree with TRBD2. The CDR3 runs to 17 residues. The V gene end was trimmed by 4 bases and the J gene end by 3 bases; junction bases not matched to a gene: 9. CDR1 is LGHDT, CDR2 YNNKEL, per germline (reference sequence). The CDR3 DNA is TGTGCCAGCAGCCCCCAACGGGGACTAGCGGGCAAAGAGACCCAGTACTTC. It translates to CASSPQRGLAGKETQYF.

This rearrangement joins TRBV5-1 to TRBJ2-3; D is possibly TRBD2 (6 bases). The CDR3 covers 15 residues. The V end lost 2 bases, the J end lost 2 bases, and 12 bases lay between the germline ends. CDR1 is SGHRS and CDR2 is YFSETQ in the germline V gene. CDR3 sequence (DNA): TGCGCCAGCAGCTTTGCCCGGGGGAACACAGATACGCAGTATTTT. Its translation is CASSFARGNTDTQYF.

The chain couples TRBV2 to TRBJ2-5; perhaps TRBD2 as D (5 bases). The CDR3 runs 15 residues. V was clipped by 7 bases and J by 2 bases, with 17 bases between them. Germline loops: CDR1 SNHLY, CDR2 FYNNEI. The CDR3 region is CASTEISGSQETQYF. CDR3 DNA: TGTGCCAGCACCGAGATCTCGGGGTCACAAGAGACCCAGTACTTC.

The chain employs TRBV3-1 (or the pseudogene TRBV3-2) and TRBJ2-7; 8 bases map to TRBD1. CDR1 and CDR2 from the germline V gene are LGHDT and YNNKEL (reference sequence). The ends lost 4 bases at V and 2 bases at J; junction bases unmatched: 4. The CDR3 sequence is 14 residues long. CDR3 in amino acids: CASSRTGSAYEQYF. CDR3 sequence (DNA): TGTGCCAGCAGCCGGACAGGGTCAGCCTACGAGCAGTACTTC.

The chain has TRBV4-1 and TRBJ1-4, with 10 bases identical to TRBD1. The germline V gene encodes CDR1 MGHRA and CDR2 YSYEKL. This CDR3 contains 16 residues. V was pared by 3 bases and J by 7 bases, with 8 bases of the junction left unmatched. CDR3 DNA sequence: TGCGCCAGCAGCCATTACGGGACAGGGGCGGTTGAAAAACTGTTTTTT. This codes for CASSHYGTGAVEKLFF.

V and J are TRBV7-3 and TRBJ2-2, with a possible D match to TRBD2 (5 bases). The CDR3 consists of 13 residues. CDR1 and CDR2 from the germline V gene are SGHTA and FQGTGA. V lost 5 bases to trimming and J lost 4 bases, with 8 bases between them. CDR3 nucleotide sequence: TGTGCCAGCAGCCGGACTCGCACCGGGGAGCTGTTTTTT. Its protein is CASSRTRTGELFF.

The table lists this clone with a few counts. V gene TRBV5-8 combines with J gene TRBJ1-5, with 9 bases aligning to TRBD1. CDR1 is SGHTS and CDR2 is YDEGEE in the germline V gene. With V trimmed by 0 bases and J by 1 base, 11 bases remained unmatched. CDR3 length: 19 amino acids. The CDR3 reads CASSLERTGVVLSNQPQHF. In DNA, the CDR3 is TGTGCCAGCAGCTTGGAGAGGACAGGGGTAGTTTTGAGCAATCAGCCCCAGCATTTT. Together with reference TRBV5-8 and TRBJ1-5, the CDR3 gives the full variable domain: EAGVTQSPTHLIKTRGQQATLRCSPISGHTSVYWYQQALGLGLQFLLWYDEGEERNRGNFPPRFSGRQFPNYSSELNVNALELEDSALYLCASSLERTGVVLSNQPQHFGDGTRLSIL.

The CDR3 coding sequence is TGTGCCAGCAAAGGGGACAGGGTGGCCAATCAGCCCCAGCATTTT. Its protein product is CASKGDRVANQPQHF. J is TRBJ1-5 and V is TRBV2, with 9 nucleotides matching TRBD1. Losses at the gene ends were 7 bases for V and 3 bases for J; bases not matched to a gene: 7. The CDR3 totals 15 residues. The V gene's germline CDR1 is SNHLY and CDR2 FYNNEI.

CDR3 loop: CASSAGGVATQYF. The CDR3 DNA is TGTGCCAGTAGCGCCGGGGGGGTAGCGACCCAGTACTTC. This sequence joins TRBV19 and TRBJ2-5; 8 bases are a match to TRBD2. This CDR3 contains 13 residues. The J segment lost 7 bases and the V segment lost 6 bases, leaving 7 bases of the junction unmatched. CDR1 and CDR2 from the germline V gene are LNHDA and SQIVND (reference sequence).

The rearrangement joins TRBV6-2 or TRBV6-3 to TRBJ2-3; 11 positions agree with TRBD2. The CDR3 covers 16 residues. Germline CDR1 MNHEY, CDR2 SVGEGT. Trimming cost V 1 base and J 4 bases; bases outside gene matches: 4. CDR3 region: CASSYWGLAESDTQYF. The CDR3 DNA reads TGTGCCAGCAGTTACTGGGGACTAGCGGAGTCAGATACGCAGTATTTT.

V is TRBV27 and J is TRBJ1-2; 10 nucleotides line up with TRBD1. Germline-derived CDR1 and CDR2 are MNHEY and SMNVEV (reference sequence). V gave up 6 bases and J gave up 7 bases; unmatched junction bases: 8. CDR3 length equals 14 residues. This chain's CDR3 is CASRDSGTGAGYTF. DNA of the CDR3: TGTGCCAGCAGGGATTCGGGGACAGGGGCTGGCTACACCTTC.

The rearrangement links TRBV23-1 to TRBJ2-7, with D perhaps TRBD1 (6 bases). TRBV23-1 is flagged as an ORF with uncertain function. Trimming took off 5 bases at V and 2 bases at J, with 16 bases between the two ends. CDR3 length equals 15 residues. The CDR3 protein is CASSLGAGNTYEQYF. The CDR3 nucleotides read TGCGCCAGCAGTTTGGGGGCAGGGAATACCTACGAGCAGTACTTC.

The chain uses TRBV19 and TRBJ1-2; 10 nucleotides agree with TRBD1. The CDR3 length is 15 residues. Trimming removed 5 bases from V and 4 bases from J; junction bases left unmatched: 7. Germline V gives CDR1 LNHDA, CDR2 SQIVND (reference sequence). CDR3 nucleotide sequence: TGTGCCAGTAGTCCCCGGGACAGGGGCACCTATGGCTACACCTTC. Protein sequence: CASSPRDRGTYGYTF.

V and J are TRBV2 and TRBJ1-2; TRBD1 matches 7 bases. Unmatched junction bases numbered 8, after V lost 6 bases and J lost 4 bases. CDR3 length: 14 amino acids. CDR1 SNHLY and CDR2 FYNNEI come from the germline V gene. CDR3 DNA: TGTGCCAGCAGCAGGGACAGAGGGAGCTATGGCTACACCTTC. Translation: CASSRDRGSYGYTF.

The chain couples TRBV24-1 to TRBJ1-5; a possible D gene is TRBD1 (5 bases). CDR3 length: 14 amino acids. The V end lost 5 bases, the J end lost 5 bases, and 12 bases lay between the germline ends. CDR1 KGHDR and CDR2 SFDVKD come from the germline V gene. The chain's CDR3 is CATSGGHYDQPQHF. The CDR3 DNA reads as TGTGCCACCAGTGGCGGACATTATGATCAGCCCCAGCATTTT.